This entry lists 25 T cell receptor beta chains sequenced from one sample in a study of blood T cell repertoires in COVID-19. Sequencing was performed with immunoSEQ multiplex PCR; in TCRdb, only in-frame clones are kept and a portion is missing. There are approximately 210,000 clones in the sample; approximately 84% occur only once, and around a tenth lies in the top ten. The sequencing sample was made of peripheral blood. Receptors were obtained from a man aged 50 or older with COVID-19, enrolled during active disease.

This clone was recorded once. CDR3 sequence reads: CASGLNTGELFF. In DNA, the CDR3 is TGTGCTAGTGGCCTTAACACCGGGGAGCTGTTTTTT. The chain uses TRBV12-5 and TRBJ2-2, with D hard to call. Trimming took 6 bases from V and 2 from J, leaving 4 bases between them. This CDR3 region has 12 residues. Germline assignment: CDR1 LGHNT and CDR2 FRNRAP.

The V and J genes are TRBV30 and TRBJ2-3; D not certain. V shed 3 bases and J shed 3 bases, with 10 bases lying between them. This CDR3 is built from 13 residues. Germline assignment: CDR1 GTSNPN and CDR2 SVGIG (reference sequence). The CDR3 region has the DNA TGTGCCTGGAGCTGGGCCCCTACAGATACGCAGTATTTT. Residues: CAWSWAPTDTQYF.

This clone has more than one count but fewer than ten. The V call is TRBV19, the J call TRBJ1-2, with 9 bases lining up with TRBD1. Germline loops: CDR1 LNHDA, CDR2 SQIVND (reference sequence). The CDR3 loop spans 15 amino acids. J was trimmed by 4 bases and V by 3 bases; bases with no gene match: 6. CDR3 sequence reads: CASSIEQGAGYGYTF. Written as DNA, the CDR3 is TGTGCCAGTAGTATCGAACAGGGGGCTGGCTATGGCTACACCTTC.

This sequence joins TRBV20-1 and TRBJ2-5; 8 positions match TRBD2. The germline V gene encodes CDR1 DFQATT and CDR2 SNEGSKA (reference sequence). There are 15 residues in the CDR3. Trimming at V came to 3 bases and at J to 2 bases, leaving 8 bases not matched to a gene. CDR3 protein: CSASLGGGVQETQYF. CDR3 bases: TGCAGTGCTAGTCTCGGGGGGGGAGTTCAAGAGACCCAGTACTTC.

The CDR3 DNA is TGTGCCAGCAGCTTAAATGTGCTAGCGGCTTACAATGAGCAGTTCTTC. It specifies CASSLNVLAAYNEQFF. The chain combines TRBV7-8 with TRBJ2-1; 7 positions agree with TRBD2. CDR3 length: 16 amino acids. Trimming took 2 bases from V and 4 from J; bases not matched to a gene: 8. Germline V CDR1 and CDR2: SGHVS, FQNEAQ.

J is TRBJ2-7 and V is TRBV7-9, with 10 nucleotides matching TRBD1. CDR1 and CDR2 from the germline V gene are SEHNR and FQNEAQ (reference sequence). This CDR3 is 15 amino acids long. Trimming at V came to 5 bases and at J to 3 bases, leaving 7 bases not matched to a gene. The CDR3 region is CASSPWDRGVYEQYF. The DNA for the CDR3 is TGTGCCAGCAGCCCGTGGGACAGGGGAGTCTACGAGCAGTACTTC.

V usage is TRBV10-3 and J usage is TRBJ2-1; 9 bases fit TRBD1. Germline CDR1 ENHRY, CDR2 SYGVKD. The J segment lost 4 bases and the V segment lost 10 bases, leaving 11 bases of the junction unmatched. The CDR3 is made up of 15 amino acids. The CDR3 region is CATSLPGQGYNEQFF. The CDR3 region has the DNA TGTGCCACCAGCCTACCGGGACAGGGTTACAATGAGCAGTTCTTC.

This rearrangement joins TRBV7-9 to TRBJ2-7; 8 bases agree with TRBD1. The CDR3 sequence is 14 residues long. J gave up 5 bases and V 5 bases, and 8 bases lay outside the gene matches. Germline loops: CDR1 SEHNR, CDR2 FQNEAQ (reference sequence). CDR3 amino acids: CASSPDRGVNEQYF. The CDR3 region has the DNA TGTGCCAGCAGCCCCGACAGGGGTGTTAACGAGCAGTACTTC.

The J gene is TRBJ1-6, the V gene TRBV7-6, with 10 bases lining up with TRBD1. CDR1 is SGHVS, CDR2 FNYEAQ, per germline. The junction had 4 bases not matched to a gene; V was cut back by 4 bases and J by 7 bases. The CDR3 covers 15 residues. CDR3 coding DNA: TGTGCCAGCAGCTCGGGACAGGGGTTGAATTCACCCCTCCACTTT. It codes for CASSSGQGLNSPLHF.

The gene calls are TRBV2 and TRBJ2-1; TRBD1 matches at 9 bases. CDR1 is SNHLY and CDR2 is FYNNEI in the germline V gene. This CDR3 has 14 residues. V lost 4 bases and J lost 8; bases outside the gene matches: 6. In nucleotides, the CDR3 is TGTGCCAGCAGTGGGGACAGGGTGCTTCATGAGCAGTTCTTC. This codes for CASSGDRVLHEQFF.

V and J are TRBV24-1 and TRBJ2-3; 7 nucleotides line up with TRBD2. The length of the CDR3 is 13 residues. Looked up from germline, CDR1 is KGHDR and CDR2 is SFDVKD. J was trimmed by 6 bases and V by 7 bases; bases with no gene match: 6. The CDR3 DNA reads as TGTGCCACCAGGGCGGGGGTTTCGGATACGCAGTATTTT. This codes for CATRAGVSDTQYF.

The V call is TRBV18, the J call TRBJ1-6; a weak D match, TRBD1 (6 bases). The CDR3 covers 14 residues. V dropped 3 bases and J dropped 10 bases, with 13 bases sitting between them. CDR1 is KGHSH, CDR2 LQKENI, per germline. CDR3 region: CASSPTGSGSPLHF. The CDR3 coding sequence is TGTGCCAGCTCACCGACAGGTTCCGGCTCACCCCTCCACTTT.

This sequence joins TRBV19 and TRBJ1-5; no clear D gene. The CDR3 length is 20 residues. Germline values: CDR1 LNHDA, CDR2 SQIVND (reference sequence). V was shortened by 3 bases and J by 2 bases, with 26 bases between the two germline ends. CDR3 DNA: TGTGCCAGTAGTATTACGAGGGAGGGCCCTCAGTGGGGTGGCAATCAGCCCCAGCATTTT. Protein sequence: CASSITREGPQWGGNQPQHF.

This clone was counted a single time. The CDR3 sequence: CASSDPGLAVNLPHEQFF. The CDR3 coding sequence is TGTGCCAGCAGCGACCCGGGACTAGCGGTCAACTTGCCCCATGAGCAGTTCTTC. The chain employs TRBV7-2 and TRBJ2-1; TRBD2 agrees at 11 bases. V shed 5 bases, J shed 8 bases, and the junction held 17 bases outside the gene matches. The length of the CDR3 is 18 residues. The V gene's germline CDR1 is SGHTA and CDR2 FQGNSA. Supplemented by reference TRBV7-2 and TRBJ2-1, the full variable domain reads GAGVSQSPSNKVTEKGKDVELRCDPISGHTALYWYRQSLGQGLEFLIYFQGNSAPDKSGLPSDRFSAERTGGSVSTLTIQRTQQEDSAVYLCASSDPGLAVNLPHEQFFGPGTRLTVL.

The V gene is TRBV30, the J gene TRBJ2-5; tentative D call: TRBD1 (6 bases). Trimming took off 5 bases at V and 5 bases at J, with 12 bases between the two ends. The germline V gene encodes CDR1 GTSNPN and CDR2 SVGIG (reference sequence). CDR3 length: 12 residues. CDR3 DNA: TGTGCCTGGGTGGGGCAGGGGGAGACCCAGTACTTC. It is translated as CAWVGQGETQYF.

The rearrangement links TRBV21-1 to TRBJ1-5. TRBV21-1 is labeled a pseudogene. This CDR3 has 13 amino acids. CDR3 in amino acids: CASSKPPARGQHF. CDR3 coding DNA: TGTGCCAGCAGCAAGCCCCCCGCTCGGGGTCAGCATTTT.

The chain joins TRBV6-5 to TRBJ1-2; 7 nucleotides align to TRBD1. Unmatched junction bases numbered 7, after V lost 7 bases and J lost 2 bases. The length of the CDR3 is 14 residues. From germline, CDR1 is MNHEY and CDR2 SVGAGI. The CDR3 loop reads CASTWAGGNYGYTF. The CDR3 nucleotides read TGTGCCAGCACCTGGGCAGGGGGAAACTATGGCTACACCTTC.

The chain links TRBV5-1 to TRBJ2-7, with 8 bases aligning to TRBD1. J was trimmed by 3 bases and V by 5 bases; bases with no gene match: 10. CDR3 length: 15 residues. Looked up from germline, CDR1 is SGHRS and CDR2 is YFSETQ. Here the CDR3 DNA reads TGCGCCAGCAGACCCGGGACAGGCGGCCTCTACGAGCAGTACTTC. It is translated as CASRPGTGGLYEQYF.

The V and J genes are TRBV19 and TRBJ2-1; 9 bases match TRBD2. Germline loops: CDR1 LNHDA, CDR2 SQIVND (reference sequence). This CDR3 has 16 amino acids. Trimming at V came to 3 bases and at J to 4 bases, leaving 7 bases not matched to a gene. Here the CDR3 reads CASSIVSGSMYNEQFF. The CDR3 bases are TGTGCCAGTAGTATTGTTAGCGGGAGTATGTACAATGAGCAGTTCTTC.

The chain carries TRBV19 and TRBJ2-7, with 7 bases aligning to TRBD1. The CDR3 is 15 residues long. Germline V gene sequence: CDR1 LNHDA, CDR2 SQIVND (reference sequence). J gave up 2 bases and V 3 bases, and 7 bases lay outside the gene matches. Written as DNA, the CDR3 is TGTGCCAGTAGTATCGCCCTGGGACAGACCTACGAGCAGTACTTC. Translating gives CASSIALGQTYEQYF.

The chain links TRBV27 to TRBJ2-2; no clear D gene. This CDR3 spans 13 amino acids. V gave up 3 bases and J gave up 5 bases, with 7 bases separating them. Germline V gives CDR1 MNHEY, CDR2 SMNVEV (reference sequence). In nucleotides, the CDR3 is TGTGCCAGCAGTTTGACACTTACCGGGGAGCTGTTTTTT. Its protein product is CASSLTLTGELFF.

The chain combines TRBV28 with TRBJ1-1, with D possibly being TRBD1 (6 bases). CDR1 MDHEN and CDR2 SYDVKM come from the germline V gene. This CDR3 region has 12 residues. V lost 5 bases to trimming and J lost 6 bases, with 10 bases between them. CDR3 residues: CASSKQGPEAFF. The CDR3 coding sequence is TGTGCCAGCAGTAAACAGGGCCCTGAAGCTTTCTTT.

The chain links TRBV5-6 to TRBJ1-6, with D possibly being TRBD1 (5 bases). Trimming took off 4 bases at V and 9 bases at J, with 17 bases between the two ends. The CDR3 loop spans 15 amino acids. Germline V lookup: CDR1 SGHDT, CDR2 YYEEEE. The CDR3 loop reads CASSPRTGGSSPLHF. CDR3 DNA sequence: TGTGCCAGCAGCCCCCGGACCGGGGGGTCTTCACCCCTCCACTTT.

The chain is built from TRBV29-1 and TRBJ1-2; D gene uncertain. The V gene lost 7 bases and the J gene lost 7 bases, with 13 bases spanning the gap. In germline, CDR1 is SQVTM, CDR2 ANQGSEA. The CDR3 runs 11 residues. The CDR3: CSASPLSGYTF. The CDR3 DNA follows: TGCAGCGCTTCGCCCTTGAGTGGCTACACCTTC.

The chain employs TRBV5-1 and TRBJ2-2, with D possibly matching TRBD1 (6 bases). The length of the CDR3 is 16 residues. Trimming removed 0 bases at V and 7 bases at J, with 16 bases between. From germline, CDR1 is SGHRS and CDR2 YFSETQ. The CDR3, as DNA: TGCGCCAGCAGCTTGGATGGGACACGGAGTTTCGGGGAGCTGTTTTTT. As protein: CASSLDGTRSFGELFF.